This TCR beta chain was captured in a study of regulatory T cells in long-lasting Graves disease. Study background: Over 5 years of antithyroid drugs with positive TSH receptor antibodies was taken to mean persistent Graves' disease. General study results and limits: TCR diversity in persistent Graves' patients was below that of newly diagnosed ones. Sharing of public clonotypes was greater in persistent patients (about 2,700) than in new patients (around 890).

Time point here: persistent/refractory GD, antithyroid drugs over 5 years with positive TRAb. PBMCs provided the RNA from which the TCR library was made. From each patient, about 8.3 milliliters of peripheral blood was drawn and collected into an EDTA anticoagulant tube. Concerning this clonotype: The antigen remains unidentified.

Assembly of TCR beta libraries relied on iRepertoire HTBI primers together with Arm-PCR of CDR3 regions. TCRdb reprocessed the multiplex PCR reads with MiXCR, giving one entry per CDR3 protein. The profile shows some 340,000 distinct CDR3 sequences, 20% to 25% of them singletons. This CDR3 region has 13 residues. The germline V and J ends were trimmed by 0 bases and 11 bases, with 14 bases remaining between them. In germline, CDR1 is SGHKS, CDR2 YYEKEE (reference sequence). The sample was peripheral blood mononuclear cells (PBMCs), taken when the disease was refractory, from a patient treated with antithyroid drugs. The chain links TRBV5-5 to TRBJ1-1; D ambiguous. The receptor was isolated from a woman aged 40-49 years with Graves disease. The CDR3 DNA reads TGTGCCAGCAGCTTGGGCTCGACACGAGGGGCTTTCTTT. It translates to CASSLGSTRGAFF.